In this sample, the clone carrying this T cell receptor (beta chain) turned up a few times. Its antigen is unknown. The DNA ends 3 residues before the CDR3 does, and the rest of the CDR3 is filled in from the germline J gene. Trimming cost V 1 base and J 3 bases; bases outside gene matches: 6. Germline V gene lookup returns CDR1 SGHVS and CDR2 FNYEAQ. CDR3 size: 17 residues. The sample comes from a study of T cell clonality in common variable immunodeficiency. Sequencing was performed with immunoSEQ multiplex PCR; in TCRdb, only in-frame clones are kept and a portion is missing. The sample includes fewer than 12,000 clones, none of them occurring once. Study observations and caveats: Shared TCRbeta clones were fewer between CVID subjects than controls. CVID patient heterogeneity limited repertoire-clinical complication correlations. TCRbeta clonality was increased in CVID versus healthy controls. Common variable immunodeficiency TCR beta sequences reportedly had fewer deletions and N-nucleotide insertions.

Blood samples were heparinized, 5 to 8 ml per donor. The sample comprised peripheral blood mononuclear cells. The source of this sequence is a human donor with common variable immunodeficiency. The chain employs TRBV7-6 and TRBJ2-3, with 11 bases lining up with TRBD2. CDR3 DNA (partial): TGTGCCAGCAGCTTAGTAGCGGGAGGGCTTAGGACAGATACG. Protein: CASSLVAGGLRTDT. The CDR3 in full is CASSLVAGGLRTDTQYF.